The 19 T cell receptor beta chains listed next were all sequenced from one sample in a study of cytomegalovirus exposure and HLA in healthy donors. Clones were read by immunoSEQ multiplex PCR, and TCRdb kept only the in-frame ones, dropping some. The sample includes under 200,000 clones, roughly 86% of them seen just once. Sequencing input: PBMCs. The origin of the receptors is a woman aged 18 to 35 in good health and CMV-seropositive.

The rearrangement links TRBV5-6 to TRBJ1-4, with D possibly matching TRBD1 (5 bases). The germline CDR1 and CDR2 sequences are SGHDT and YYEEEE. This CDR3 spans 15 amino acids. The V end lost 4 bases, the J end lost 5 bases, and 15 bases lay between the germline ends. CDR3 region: CASSGGHAPNEKLFF. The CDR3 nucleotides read TGTGCCAGCAGCGGTGGACACGCCCCAAATGAAAAACTGTTTTTT. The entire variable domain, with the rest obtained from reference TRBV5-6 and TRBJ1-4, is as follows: DAGVTQSPTHLIKTRGQQVTLRCSPKSGHDTVSWYQQALGQGPQFIFQYYEEEERQRGNFPDRFSGHQFPNYSSELNVNALLLGDSALYLCASSGGHAPNEKLFFGSGTQLSVL.

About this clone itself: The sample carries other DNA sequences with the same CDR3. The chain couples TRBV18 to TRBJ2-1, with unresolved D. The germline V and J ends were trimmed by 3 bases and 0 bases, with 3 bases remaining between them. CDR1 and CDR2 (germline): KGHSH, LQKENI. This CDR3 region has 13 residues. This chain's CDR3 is CASSPSSYNEQFF. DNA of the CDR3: TGTGCCAGCTCACCTAGCTCCTACAATGAGCAGTTCTTC.

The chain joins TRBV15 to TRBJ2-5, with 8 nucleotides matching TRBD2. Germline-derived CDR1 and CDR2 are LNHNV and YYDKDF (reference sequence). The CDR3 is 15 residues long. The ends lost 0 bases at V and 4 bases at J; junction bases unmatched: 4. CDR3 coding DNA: TGTGCCACCAGCAGAGATCCCCTAGCGGGAGAGACCCAGTACTTC. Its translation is CATSRDPLAGETQYF.

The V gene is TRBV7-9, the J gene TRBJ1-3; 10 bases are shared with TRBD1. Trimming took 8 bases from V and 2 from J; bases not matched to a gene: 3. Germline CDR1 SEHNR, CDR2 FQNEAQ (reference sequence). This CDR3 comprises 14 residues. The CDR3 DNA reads TGTGCCAGCGGTGACAGGGGGCCTGGAAACACCATATATTTT. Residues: CASGDRGPGNTIYF.

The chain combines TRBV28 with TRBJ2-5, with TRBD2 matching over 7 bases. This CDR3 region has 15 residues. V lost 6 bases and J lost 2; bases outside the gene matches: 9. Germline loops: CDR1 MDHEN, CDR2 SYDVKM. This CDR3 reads CASRGGSKAQETQYF. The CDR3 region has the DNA TGTGCCAGCAGGGGGGGGAGTAAGGCTCAAGAGACCCAGTACTTC. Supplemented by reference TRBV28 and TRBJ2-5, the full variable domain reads DVKVTQSSRYLVKRTGEKVFLECVQDMDHENMFWYRQDPGLGLRLIYFSYDVKMKEKGDIPEGYSVSREKKERFSLILESASTNQTSMYLCASRGGSKAQETQYFGPGTRLLVL.

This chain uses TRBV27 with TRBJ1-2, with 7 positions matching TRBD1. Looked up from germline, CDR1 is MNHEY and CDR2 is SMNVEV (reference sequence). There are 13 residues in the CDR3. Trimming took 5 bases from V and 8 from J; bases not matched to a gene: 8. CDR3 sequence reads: CASSPPRGQGYTF. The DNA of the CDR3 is TGTGCCAGCAGTCCCCCCAGGGGACAGGGCTACACCTTC.

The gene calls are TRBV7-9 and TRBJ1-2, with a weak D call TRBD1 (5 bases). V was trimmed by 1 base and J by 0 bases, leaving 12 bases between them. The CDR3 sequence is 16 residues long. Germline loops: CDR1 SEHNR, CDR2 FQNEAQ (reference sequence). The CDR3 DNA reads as TGTGCCAGCAGCTTAGGCAGGGTTGGAGCTAACTATGGCTACACCTTC. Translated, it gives CASSLGRVGANYGYTF.

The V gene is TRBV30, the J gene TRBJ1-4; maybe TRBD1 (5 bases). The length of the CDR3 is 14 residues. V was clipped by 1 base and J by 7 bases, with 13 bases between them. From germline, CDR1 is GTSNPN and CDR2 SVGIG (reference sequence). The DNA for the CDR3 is TGTGCCTGGAGTGCCTCGGGAGGGGCTGAAAAACTGTTTTTT. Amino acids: CAWSASGGAEKLFF.

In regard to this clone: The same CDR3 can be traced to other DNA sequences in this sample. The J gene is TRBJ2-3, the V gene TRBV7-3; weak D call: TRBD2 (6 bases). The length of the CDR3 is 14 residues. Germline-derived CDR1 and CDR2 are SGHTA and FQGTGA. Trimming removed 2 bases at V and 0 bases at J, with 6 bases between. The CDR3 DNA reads TGTGCCAGCAGCTTAGGGACTAGCACAGATACGCAGTATTTT. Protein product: CASSLGTSTDTQYF.

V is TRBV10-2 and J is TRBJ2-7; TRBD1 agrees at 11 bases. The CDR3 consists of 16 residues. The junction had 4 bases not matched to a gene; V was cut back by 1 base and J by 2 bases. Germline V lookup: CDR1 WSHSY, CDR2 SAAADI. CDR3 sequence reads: CASSELRTGGTYEQYF. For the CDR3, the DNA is TGCGCCAGCAGTGAGTTACGGACAGGGGGCACCTACGAGCAGTACTTC.

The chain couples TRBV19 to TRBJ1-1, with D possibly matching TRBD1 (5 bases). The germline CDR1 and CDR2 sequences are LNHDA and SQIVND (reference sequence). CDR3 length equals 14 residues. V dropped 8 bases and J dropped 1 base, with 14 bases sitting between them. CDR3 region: CASGHLGKNTEAFF. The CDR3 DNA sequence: TGTGCCAGTGGACACCTTGGAAAGAACACTGAAGCTTTCTTT.

The CDR3 loop is CSVDTGEQTQYF. The CDR3 DNA reads as TGCAGCGTGGATACAGGGGAGCAGACCCAGTACTTC. The rearrangement links TRBV29-1 to TRBJ2-5, with 7 positions matching TRBD1. Germline V lookup: CDR1 SQVTM, CDR2 ANQGSEA. V dropped 6 bases and J dropped 6; count of bases not matched to a gene: 7. The CDR3 extends over 12 amino acids. Looking up the rest from reference TRBV29-1 and TRBJ2-5 gives the full variable domain: SAVISQKPSRDICQRGTSLTIQCQVDSQVTMMFWYRQQPGQSLTLIATANQGSEATYESGFVIDKFPISRPNLTFSTLTVSNMSPEDSSIYLCSVDTGEQTQYFGPGTRLLVL.

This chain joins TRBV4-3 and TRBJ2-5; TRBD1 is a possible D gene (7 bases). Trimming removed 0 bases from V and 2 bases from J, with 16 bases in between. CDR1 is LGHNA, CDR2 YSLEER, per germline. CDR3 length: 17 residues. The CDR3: CASSQDPAGGLQETQYF. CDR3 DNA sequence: TGCGCCAGCAGCCAAGATCCCGCAGGGGGGCTACAAGAGACCCAGTACTTC.

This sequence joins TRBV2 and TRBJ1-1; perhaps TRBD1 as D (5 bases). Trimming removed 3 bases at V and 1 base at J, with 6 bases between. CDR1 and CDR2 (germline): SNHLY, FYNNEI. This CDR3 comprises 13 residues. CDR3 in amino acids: CASSDRENTEAFF. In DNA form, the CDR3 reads TGTGCCAGCAGTGACAGGGAGAACACTGAAGCTTTCTTT.

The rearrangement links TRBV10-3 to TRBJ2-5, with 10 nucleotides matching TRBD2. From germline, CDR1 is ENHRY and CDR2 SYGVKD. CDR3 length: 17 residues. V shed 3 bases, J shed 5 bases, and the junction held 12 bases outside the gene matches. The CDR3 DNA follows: TGTGCCATCAGTGATGTGAATAGCGGGAGGACTGGGGAGACCCAGTACTTC. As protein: CAISDVNSGRTGETQYF.

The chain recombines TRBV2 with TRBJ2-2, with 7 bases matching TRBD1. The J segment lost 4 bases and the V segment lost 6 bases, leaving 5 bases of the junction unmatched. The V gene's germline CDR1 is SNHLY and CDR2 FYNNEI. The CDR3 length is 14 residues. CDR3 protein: CASSTTGTTGELFF. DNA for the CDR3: TGTGCCAGCAGCACGACAGGGACCACCGGGGAGCTGTTTTTT.

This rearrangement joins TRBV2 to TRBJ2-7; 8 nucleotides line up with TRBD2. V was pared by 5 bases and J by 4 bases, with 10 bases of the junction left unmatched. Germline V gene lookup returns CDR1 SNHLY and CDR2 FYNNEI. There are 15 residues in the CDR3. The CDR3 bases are TGTGCCAGCAGTAGGAATACGGGAGGGACGTACGAGCAGTACTTC. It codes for CASSRNTGGTYEQYF.

In nucleotides, the CDR3 is TGTGCCAGCAGCTCTGACGGGACAGGGGAACAGCCCCAGCATTTT. Protein product: CASSSDGTGEQPQHF. This chain links TRBV5-5 with TRBJ1-5; TRBD1 aligns across 10 bases. The CDR3 consists of 15 residues. CDR1 is SGHKS, CDR2 YYEKEE, per germline (reference sequence). Trimming at V came to 3 bases and at J to 7 bases, leaving 7 bases not matched to a gene.

In DNA form, the CDR3 reads TGTGCCAGCAGGCCCCTAGCGGGCGACTACGAGCAGTACTTC. This sequence encodes CASRPLAGDYEQYF. The rearrangement links TRBV28 to TRBJ2-7; TRBD2 aligns across 8 bases. After removal of 6 bases from V and 3 bases from J, the junction contained 7 bases not matched to a gene. The CDR3 loop spans 14 amino acids. Germline V gives CDR1 MDHEN, CDR2 SYDVKM.